A selection of T cell receptor beta chains follows, all from one sample in a study of blood T cell repertoires in COVID-19. The repertoire was sequenced with immunoSEQ multiplex PCR; TCRdb's copy has only in-frame clones and lacks some. This sample carries under 200,000 clones, approximately 90% of them seen once, and the ten largest clones take approximately 21%. Material for sequencing was peripheral blood. The receptors were sampled from a man in his 60s with active or convalescent COVID-19. CDR3s include the opening cysteine and the closing phenylalanine or tryptophan. A D gene is named only where the DNA matches it firmly. Size is omitted from some rows. Given values are once, few, many or a class for expanded clones.

V gene: TRBV18; clone size: .; D gene: .; J gene: TRBJ1-5; CDR3 protein: CASSPRSGNQPQHF; CDR3 DNA: TGTGCCAGCTCACCAAGATCGGGCAATCAGCCCCAGCATTTT
V gene: TRBV6-5; clone size: .; D gene: .; J gene: TRBJ1-1; CDR3 protein: CASSYTRGVNTEAFF; CDR3 DNA: TGTGCCAGCAGTTACACCAGGGGCGTGAACACTGAAGCTTTCTTT
V gene: TRBV5-1; clone size: .; D gene: TRBD1; J gene: TRBJ1-2; CDR3 protein: CASSPGQGLRGYTF; CDR3 DNA: TGCGCCAGCAGCCCAGGACAGGGACTGCGTGGCTACACCTTC
V gene: TRBV23-1; clone size: .; D gene: TRBD1; J gene: TRBJ2-5; CDR3 protein: CASNYRGTGWFQETQYF; CDR3 DNA: TGCGCCAGCAACTACAGGGGGACAGGGTGGTTTCAAGAGACCCAGTACTTC
V gene: TRBV7-6; clone size: .; D gene: TRBD2; J gene: TRBJ2-3; CDR3 protein: CASSARGGLTDTQYF; CDR3 DNA: TGTGCCAGCAGCGCGCGGGGGGGACTCACAGATACGCAGTATTTT
V gene: TRBV29-1; clone size: .; D gene: TRBD2; J gene: TRBJ2-5; CDR3 protein: CSVVHGGSGQYF; CDR3 DNA: TGCAGCGTTGTTCACGGGGGGTCGGGCCAGTACTTC
V gene: TRBV19; clone size: .; D gene: .; J gene: TRBJ2-5; CDR3 protein: CASSVTSQETQYF; CDR3 DNA: TGTGCCAGTAGTGTGACTAGTCAAGAGACCCAGTACTTC
V gene: TRBV15; clone size: .; D gene: .; J gene: TRBJ1-2; CDR3 protein: CATSRDRTARGYTF; CDR3 DNA: TGTGCCACCAGCAGAGATAGGACAGCCCGTGGCTACACCTTC
V gene: TRBV27; clone size: .; D gene: .; J gene: TRBJ1-4; CDR3 protein: CASSLYGQATNEKLFF; CDR3 DNA: TGTGCCAGCAGTTTATACGGACAAGCAACTAATGAAAAACTGTTTTTT
V gene: TRBV6-6; clone size: few; D gene: .; J gene: TRBJ1-2; CDR3 protein: CASIQQGSYGYTF; CDR3 DNA: TGTGCCAGCATCCAACAGGGAAGCTATGGCTACACCTTC
V gene: TRBV11-3; clone size: .; D gene: TRBD2; J gene: TRBJ2-5; CDR3 protein: CASSKSLAGGLQETQYF; CDR3 DNA: TGTGCCAGCAGCAAAAGCCTAGCGGGGGGCCTACAAGAGACCCAGTACTTC